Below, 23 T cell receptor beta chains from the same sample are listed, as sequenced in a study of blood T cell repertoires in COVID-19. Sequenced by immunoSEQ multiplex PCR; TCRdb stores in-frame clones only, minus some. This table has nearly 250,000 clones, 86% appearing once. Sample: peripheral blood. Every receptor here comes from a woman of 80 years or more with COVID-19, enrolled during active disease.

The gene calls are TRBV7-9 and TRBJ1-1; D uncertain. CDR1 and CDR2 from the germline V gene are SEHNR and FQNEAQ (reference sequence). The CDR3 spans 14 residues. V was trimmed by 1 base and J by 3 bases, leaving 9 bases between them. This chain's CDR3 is CASSLGLGDTEAFF. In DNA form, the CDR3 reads TGTGCCAGCAGCTTAGGGTTAGGAGACACTGAAGCTTTCTTT.

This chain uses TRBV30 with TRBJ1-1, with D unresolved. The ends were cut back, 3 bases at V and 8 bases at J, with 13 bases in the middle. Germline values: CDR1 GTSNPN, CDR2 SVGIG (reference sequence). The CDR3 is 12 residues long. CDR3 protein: CAWSGLGWEAFF. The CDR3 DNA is TGTGCCTGGAGCGGCCTCGGGTGGGAAGCTTTCTTT.

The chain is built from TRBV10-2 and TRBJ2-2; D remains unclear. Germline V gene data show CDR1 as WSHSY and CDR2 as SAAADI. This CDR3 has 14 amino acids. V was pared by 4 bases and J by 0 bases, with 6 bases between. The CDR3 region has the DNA TGCGCCAGCAGTGGGCAGGCGAACACCGGGGAGCTGTTTTTT. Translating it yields CASSGQANTGELFF.

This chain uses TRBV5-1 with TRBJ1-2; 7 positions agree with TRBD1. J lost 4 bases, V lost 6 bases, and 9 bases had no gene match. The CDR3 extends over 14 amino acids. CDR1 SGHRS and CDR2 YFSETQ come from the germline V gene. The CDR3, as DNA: TGCGCCAGCACCCCGGAGGGGGCGGTCTATGGCTACACCTTC. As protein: CASTPEGAVYGYTF. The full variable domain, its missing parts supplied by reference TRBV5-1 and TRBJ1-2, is KAGVTQTPRYLIKTRGQQVTLSCSPISGHRSVSWYQQTPGQGLQFLFEYFSETQRNKGNFPGRFSGRQFSNSRSEMNVSTLELGDSALYLCASTPEGAVYGYTFGSGTRLTVV.

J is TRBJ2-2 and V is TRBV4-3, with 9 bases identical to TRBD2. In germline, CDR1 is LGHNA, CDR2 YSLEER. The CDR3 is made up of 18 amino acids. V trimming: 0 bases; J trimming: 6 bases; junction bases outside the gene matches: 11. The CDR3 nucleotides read TGCGCCAGCAGCCAAGAGAGGGCCGTAGCGGGGGAGGCCGGGGAGCTGTTTTTT. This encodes CASSQERAVAGEAGELFF.

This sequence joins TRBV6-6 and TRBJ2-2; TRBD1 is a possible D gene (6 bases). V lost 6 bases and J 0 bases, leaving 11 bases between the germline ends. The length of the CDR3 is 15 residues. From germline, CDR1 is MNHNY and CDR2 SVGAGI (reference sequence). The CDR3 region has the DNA TGTGCCAGCAGGGGGGCATTTTCGAACACCGGGGAGCTGTTTTTT. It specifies CASRGAFSNTGELFF.

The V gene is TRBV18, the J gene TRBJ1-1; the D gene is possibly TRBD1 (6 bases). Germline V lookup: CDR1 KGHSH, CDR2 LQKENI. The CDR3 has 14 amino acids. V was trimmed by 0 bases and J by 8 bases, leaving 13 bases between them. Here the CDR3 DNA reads TGTGCCAGCTCACCACCCAAGGGGACAATAGAAGCTTTCTTT. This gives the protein CASSPPKGTIEAFF.

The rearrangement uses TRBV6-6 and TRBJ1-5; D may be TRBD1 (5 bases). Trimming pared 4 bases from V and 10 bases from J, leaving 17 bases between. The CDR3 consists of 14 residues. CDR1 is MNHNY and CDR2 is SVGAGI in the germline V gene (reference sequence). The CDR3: CASSSGGGYEPQHF. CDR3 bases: TGTGCCAGCAGTTCGGGGGGTGGTTATGAACCCCAGCATTTT.

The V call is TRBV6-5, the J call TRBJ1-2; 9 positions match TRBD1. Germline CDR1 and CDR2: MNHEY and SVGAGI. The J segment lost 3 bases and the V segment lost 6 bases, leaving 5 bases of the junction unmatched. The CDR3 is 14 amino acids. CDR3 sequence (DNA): TGTGCCAGCAGACGAACAGGGGGCCACTATGGCTACACCTTC. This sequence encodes CASRRTGGHYGYTF.

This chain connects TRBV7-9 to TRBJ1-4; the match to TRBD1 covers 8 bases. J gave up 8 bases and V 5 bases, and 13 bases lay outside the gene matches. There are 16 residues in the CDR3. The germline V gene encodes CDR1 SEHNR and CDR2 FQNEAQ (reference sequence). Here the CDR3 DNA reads TGTGCCAGCAGCAGCCAAGCGGGCAGGGGGCTGGAAAAACTGTTTTTT. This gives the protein CASSSQAGRGLEKLFF.

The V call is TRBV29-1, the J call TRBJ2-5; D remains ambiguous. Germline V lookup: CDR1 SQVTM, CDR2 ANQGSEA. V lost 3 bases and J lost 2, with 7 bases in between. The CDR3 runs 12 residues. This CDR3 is CSVEAAQETQYF. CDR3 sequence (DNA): TGCAGCGTTGAGGCAGCGCAAGAGACCCAGTACTTC.

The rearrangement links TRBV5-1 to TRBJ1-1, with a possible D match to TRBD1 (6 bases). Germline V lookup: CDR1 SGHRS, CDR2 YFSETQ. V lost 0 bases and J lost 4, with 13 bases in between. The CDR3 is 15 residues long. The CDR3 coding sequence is TGCGCCAGCAGCTTGGAGACAGGTCTCGGCACTGAAGCTTTCTTT. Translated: CASSLETGLGTEAFF.

The CDR3 here is CASSQDQGGGAKWGADTQYF. The CDR3 DNA reads TGCGCCAGCAGCCAAGATCAGGGCGGGGGGGCCAAATGGGGGGCAGATACGCAGTATTTT. The rearrangement joins TRBV4-3 to TRBJ2-3, with 9 bases that match TRBD2. Germline V gene lookup returns CDR1 LGHNA and CDR2 YSLEER. V dropped 0 bases and J dropped 4; count of bases not matched to a gene: 17. This CDR3 comprises 20 residues.

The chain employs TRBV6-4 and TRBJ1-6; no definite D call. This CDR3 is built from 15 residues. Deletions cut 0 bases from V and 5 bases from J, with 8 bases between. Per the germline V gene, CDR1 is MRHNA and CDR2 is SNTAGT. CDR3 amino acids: CASSDSWENNSPLHF. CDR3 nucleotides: TGTGCCAGCAGTGACTCTTGGGAGAATAATTCACCCCTCCACTTT.

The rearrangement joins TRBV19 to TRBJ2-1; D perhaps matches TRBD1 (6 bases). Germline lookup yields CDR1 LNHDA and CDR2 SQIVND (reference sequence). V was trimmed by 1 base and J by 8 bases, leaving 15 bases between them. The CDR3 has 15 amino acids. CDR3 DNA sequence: TGTGCCAGTAGTATAGGTACAGGGCGCGGTGATGAGCAGTTCTTC. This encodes CASSIGTGRGDEQFF.

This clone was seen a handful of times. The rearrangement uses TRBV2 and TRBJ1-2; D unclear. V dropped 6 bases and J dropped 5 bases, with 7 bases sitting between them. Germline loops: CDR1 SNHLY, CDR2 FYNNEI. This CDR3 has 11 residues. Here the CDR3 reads CASSPQYGYTF. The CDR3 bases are TGTGCCAGCAGCCCCCAATATGGCTACACCTTC.

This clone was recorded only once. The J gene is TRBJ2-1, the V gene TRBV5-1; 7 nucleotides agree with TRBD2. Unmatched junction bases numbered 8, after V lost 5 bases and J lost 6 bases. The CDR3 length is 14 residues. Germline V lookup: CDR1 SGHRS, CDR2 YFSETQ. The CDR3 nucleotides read TGCGCCAGCAGTTGGGGGGGAAATTCCAATGAGCAGTTCTTC. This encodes CASSWGGNSNEQFF. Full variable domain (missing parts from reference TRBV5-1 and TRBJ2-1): KAGVTQTPRYLIKTRGQQVTLSCSPISGHRSVSWYQQTPGQGLQFLFEYFSETQRNKGNFPGRFSGRQFSNSRSEMNVSTLELGDSALYLCASSWGGNSNEQFFGPGTRLTVL.

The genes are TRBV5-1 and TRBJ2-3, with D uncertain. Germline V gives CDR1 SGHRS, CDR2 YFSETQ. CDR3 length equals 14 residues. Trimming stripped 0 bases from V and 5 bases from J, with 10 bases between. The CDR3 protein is CASSLAVPEDTQYF. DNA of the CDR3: TGCGCCAGCAGCTTGGCCGTCCCAGAAGATACGCAGTATTTT. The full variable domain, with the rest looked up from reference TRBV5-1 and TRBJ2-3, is KAGVTQTPRYLIKTRGQQVTLSCSPISGHRSVSWYQQTPGQGLQFLFEYFSETQRNKGNFPGRFSGRQFSNSRSEMNVSTLELGDSALYLCASSLAVPEDTQYFGPGTRLTVL.

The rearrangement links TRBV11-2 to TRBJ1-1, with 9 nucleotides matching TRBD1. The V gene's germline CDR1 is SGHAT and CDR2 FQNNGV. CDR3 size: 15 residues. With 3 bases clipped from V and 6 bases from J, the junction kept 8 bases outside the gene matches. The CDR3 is CASSFDGTGIPEAFF. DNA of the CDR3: TGTGCCAGCAGCTTCGATGGGACAGGGATCCCTGAAGCTTTCTTT. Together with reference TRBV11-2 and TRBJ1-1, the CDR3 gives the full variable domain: EAGVAQSPRYKIIEKRQSVAFWCNPISGHATLYWYQQILGQGPKLLIQFQNNGVVDDSQLPKDRFSAERLKGVDSTLKIQPAKLEDSAVYLCASSFDGTGIPEAFFGQGTRLTVV.

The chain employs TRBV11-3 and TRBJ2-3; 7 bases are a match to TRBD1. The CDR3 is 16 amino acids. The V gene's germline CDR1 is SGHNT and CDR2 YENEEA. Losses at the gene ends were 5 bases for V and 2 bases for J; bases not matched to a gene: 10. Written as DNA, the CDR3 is TGTGCCAGCAGCCGGAAGACAGGGTGGGACACAGATACGCAGTATTTT. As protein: CASSRKTGWDTDTQYF.

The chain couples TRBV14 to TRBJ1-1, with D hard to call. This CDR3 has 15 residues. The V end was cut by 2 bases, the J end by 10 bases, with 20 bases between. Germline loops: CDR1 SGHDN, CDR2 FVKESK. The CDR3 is CASSQYESGLSRAFF. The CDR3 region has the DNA TGTGCCAGCAGCCAATATGAAAGTGGACTCTCAAGAGCTTTCTTT.

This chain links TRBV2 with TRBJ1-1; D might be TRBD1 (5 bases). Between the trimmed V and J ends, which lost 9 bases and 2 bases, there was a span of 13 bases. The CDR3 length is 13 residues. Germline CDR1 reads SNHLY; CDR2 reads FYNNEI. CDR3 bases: TGTGCCAGTCAATCGGGGGGTAACACTGAAGCTTTCTTT. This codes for CASQSGGNTEAFF.

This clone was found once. The CDR3 bases are TGTGCCAGCATTTCCCTCGGGGGCACCATATATTTT. Amino acids: CASISLGGTIYF. This rearrangement joins TRBV27 to TRBJ1-3; a possible D gene is TRBD1 (5 bases). This CDR3 region has 12 residues. V was trimmed by 7 bases and J by 9 bases, leaving 13 bases between them. CDR1 and CDR2 (germline): MNHEY, SMNVEV (reference sequence).